This T cell receptor beta chain was sequenced during a study of CD8 T cells in Susac syndrome. An input of about 0.45 to 1 ug of RNA was subjected to reverse transcription using random hexamers. The TCR beta CDR3 was amplified by immunoSEQ multiplex PCR across 54 Vbeta, 13 Jbeta. Via MiXCR, TCRdb re-called the immunoSEQ multiplex PCR reads, giving one row per CDR3 protein. The sample consists of some 450,000 distinct CDR3 sequences, 75% to 90% of them appearing once. The source material was CD8+ T cells from PBMCs. This sequence originates from a human donor with multiple sclerosis.

CDR3: CASSAGTGVGGYTF. Here the CDR3 DNA reads TGTGCCAGCAGTGCAGGGACGGGGGTCGGTGGCTACACCTTC. The chain carries TRBV27 and TRBJ1-2; possible D gene TRBD1, 5 bases. Germline CDR1 and CDR2: MNHEY and SMNVEV (reference sequence). The CDR3 sequence is 14 residues long. V lost 5 bases to trimming and J lost 7 bases, with 17 bases between them.